This entry lists 20 T cell receptor beta chains sequenced from one sample in a study of T cells in localized non-small cell lung cancer. The method was immunoSEQ multiplex PCR; TCRdb's version includes in-frame clones alone and lacks a portion of them. The sample yields about 22,000 clones, 75% to 90% seen once. The specimen was PBMCs, collected before any cancer treatment. All receptors come from a man between 35 and 75 years old with stage II squamous cell lung carcinoma.

The V call is TRBV9, the J call TRBJ1-2; 11 nucleotides match TRBD1. The CDR3 totals 16 residues. Germline CDR1 reads SGDLS; CDR2 reads YYNGEE. Germline trimming cut 4 bases from V and 7 bases from J; bases unmatched to any gene: 12. CDR3 loop: CASSPHRGGTGGGYTF. The CDR3 DNA reads as TGTGCCAGCAGCCCTCACCGTGGGGGGACAGGGGGTGGCTACACCTTC.

The rearrangement joins TRBV5-1 to TRBJ2-5; 8 nucleotides line up with TRBD2. J gave up 1 base and V 1 base, and 3 bases lay outside the gene matches. CDR1 and CDR2 (germline): SGHRS, YFSETQ. The CDR3 loop spans 15 amino acids. In DNA, the CDR3 is TGCGCCAGCAGCTTGAGCAGCGGGAGCCAAGAGACCCAGTACTTC. Its protein is CASSLSSGSQETQYF.

This chain connects TRBV2 to TRBJ1-5, with D tentatively TRBD1 (5 bases). Germline V gene data show CDR1 as SNHLY and CDR2 as FYNNEI. This CDR3 comprises 13 residues. The ends were cut back, 4 bases at V and 2 bases at J, with 6 bases in the middle. In DNA, the CDR3 is TGTGCCAGCAGTGGGGACGGCAATCAGCCCCAGCATTTT. Protein product: CASSGDGNQPQHF. The complete variable domain, with remaining parts taken from reference TRBV2 and TRBJ1-5, reads EPEVTQTPSHQVTQMGQEVILRCVPISNHLYFYWYRQILGQKVEFLVSFYNNEISEKSEIFDDQFSVERPDGSNFTLKIRSTKLEDSAMYFCASSGDGNQPQHFGDGTRLSIL.

The chain carries TRBV15 and TRBJ2-5; no definite D call. Germline V lookup: CDR1 LNHNV, CDR2 YYDKDF (reference sequence). Trimming stripped 5 bases from V and 1 base from J, with 8 bases between. The CDR3 length is 13 residues. CDR3 DNA: TGTGCCACCAGCCAGGCCAGCCAAGAGACCCAGTACTTC. Protein product: CATSQASQETQYF.

A single count supports this clone. This sequence joins TRBV5-1 and TRBJ2-2; TRBD2 agrees at 7 bases. Per the germline V gene, CDR1 is SGHRS and CDR2 is YFSETQ. Losses at the gene ends were 4 bases for V and 4 bases for J; bases not matched to a gene: 13. The CDR3 extends over 17 amino acids. CDR3 sequence reads: CASSDRIRDYITGELFF. The CDR3, as DNA: TGCGCCAGCAGCGATCGCATCCGGGACTACATCACCGGGGAGCTGTTTTTT.

The chain links TRBV19 to TRBJ2-7, with D tentatively TRBD1 (10 bases). The CDR3 loop spans 18 amino acids. Trimming removed 9 bases at V and 5 bases at J, with 32 bases between. Per the germline V gene, CDR1 is LNHDA and CDR2 is SQIVND (reference sequence). DNA of the CDR3: TGTGCCAGGAGGATCCCGACAGGGGGCTTAGCGGGGGTAAACGAGCAGTACTTC. Translation: CARRIPTGGLAGVNEQYF.

The rearrangement uses TRBV2 and TRBJ1-5; D is unclear. Trimming shortened V by 4 bases and J by 4 bases, and 14 bases separated the two germline ends. CDR3 length equals 15 residues. CDR1 and CDR2 (germline): SNHLY, FYNNEI. The CDR3 loop is CASSARGGSNQPQHF. The CDR3 coding sequence is TGTGCCAGCAGTGCCCGTGGCGGCTCAAATCAGCCCCAGCATTTT.

This chain links TRBV5-4 with TRBJ1-2; D is possibly TRBD1 (6 bases). The CDR3 spans 15 residues. Trimming pared 4 bases from V and 3 bases from J, leaving 16 bases between. Germline V gene lookup returns CDR1 SGHNT and CDR2 YYREEE (reference sequence). The CDR3 is CASSTALTGDYGYTF. The DNA for the CDR3 is TGTGCCAGCAGCACCGCCCTGACAGGAGACTATGGCTACACCTTC. Filled out from reference TRBV5-4 and TRBJ1-2, the complete variable domain reads ETGVTQSPTHLIKTRGQQVTLRCSSQSGHNTVSWYQQALGQGPQFIFQYYREEENGRGNFPPRFSGLQFPNYSSELNVNALELDDSALYLCASSTALTGDYGYTFGSGTRLTVV.

The rearrangement uses TRBV27 and TRBJ1-1, with 7 bases aligning to TRBD1. The V segment lost 3 bases and the J segment 2 bases; nucleotides outside the gene matches: 3. The CDR3 is 14 amino acids. The V gene's germline CDR1 is MNHEY and CDR2 SMNVEV (reference sequence). This chain's CDR3 is CASSFNRGNTEAFF. The CDR3 region has the DNA TGTGCCAGCAGTTTTAACAGGGGAAACACTGAAGCTTTCTTT.

The chain uses TRBV28 and TRBJ1-2; 10 bases agree with TRBD1. The CDR3 contains 14 residues. Germline CDR1 MDHEN, CDR2 SYDVKM. The junction had 5 bases not matched to a gene; V was cut back by 6 bases and J by 4 bases. CDR3 protein: CASRGQGSFYGYTF. As DNA, the CDR3 is TGTGCCAGCAGGGGACAGGGGTCTTTCTATGGCTACACCTTC.

J is TRBJ2-7 and V is TRBV6-1; D is perhaps TRBD1 (7 bases). Germline V gene lookup returns CDR1 MNHNS and CDR2 SASEGT. V lost 11 bases and J lost 1, with 15 bases in between. The CDR3 consists of 13 residues. The CDR3 DNA follows: TGTGCCGCGGAGGGGGCGTTGTCCTACGAGCAGTACTTC. This codes for CAAEGALSYEQYF.

The chain recombines TRBV28 with TRBJ1-1; 9 bases line up with TRBD1. J was trimmed by 4 bases and V by 5 bases; bases with no gene match: 8. The CDR3 sequence is 15 residues long. Per the germline V gene, CDR1 is MDHEN and CDR2 is SYDVKM. DNA of the CDR3: TGTGCCAGCAGTACACTGACAGGGGGGGGCACTGAAGCTTTCTTT. Its protein product is CASSTLTGGGTEAFF. The whole variable domain, filled in from reference TRBV28 and TRBJ1-1, reads DVKVTQSSRYLVKRTGEKVFLECVQDMDHENMFWYRQDPGLGLRLIYFSYDVKMKEKGDIPEGYSVSREKKERFSLILESASTNQTSMYLCASSTLTGGGTEAFFGQGTRLTVV.

This clone was seen more than once but under ten times. The rearrangement links TRBV6-5 to TRBJ1-1; TRBD1 matches at 8 bases. Germline V gives CDR1 MNHEY, CDR2 SVGAGI. Trimming at V came to 8 bases and at J to 8 bases, leaving 7 bases not matched to a gene. This CDR3 region has 12 residues. CDR3 sequence reads: CASRTWDREAFF. In nucleotides, the CDR3 is TGTGCCAGCCGGACCTGGGACAGGGAAGCTTTCTTT.

The V and J genes are TRBV7-3 and TRBJ1-1, with D unresolved. Germline loops: CDR1 SGHTA, CDR2 FQGTGA. This CDR3 contains 13 residues. V gave up 2 bases and J gave up 1 base, with 5 bases separating them. CDR3 protein: CASSLAGNTEAFF. CDR3 bases: TGTGCCAGCAGCTTAGCAGGGAACACTGAAGCTTTCTTT. Using reference TRBV7-3 and TRBJ1-1 for the parts outside the CDR3, the full variable domain is GAGVSQTPSNKVTEKGKYVELRCDPISGHTALYWYRQSLGQGPEFLIYFQGTGAADDSGLPNDRFFAVRPEGSVSTLKIQRTERGDSAVYLCASSLAGNTEAFFGQGTRLTVV.

V is TRBV30 and J is TRBJ2-1, with 10 bases fitting TRBD2. Per the germline V gene, CDR1 is GTSNPN and CDR2 is SVGIG (reference sequence). Trimming removed 1 base from V and 4 bases from J; junction bases left unmatched: 7. The CDR3 has 16 amino acids. The CDR3 DNA follows: TGTGCCTGGAGTGGTACTAGCGGGAACGGATACAATGAGCAGTTCTTC. Its translation: CAWSGTSGNGYNEQFF. Complete variable domain (other parts from reference TRBV30 and TRBJ2-1): SQTIHQWPATLVQPVGSPLSLECTVEGTSNPNLYWYRQAAGRGLQLLFYSVGIGQISSEVPQNLSASRPQDRQFILSSKKLLLSDSGFYLCAWSGTSGNGYNEQFFGPGTRLTVL.

This chain uses TRBV7-8 with TRBJ1-6, with unresolved D. From germline, CDR1 is SGHVS and CDR2 FQNEAQ. There are 16 residues in the CDR3. Deletions cut 7 bases from V and 9 bases from J, with 22 bases between. The CDR3: CASTLGRPSSGSPLHF. In DNA, the CDR3 is TGTGCCAGCACCCTGGGAAGGCCCTCGAGCGGTTCACCCCTCCACTTT.

The chain recombines TRBV5-1 with TRBJ2-3; D is tentatively TRBD1 or TRBD2 (5 bases each). Germline assignment: CDR1 SGHRS and CDR2 YFSETQ. This CDR3 is 15 amino acids long. V lost 0 bases to trimming and J lost 2 bases, with 10 bases between them. This chain's CDR3 is CASSLGGADTDTQYF. In DNA, the CDR3 is TGCGCCAGCAGCTTGGGAGGGGCGGACACAGATACGCAGTATTTT.

The V and J genes are TRBV19 and TRBJ2-3; 9 bases agree with TRBD2. CDR1 is LNHDA and CDR2 is SQIVND in the germline V gene (reference sequence). V lost 6 bases to trimming and J lost 5 bases; unmatched junction nucleotides: 12. CDR3 length: 16 amino acids. CDR3 amino acids: CASSLLGGRAVDTQYF. DNA of the CDR3: TGTGCCAGTAGCCTTCTGGGCGGGAGGGCCGTAGATACGCAGTATTTT. The full variable domain, in which reference TRBV19 and TRBJ2-3 provide the parts outside the CDR3, is DGGITQSPKYLFRKEGQNVTLSCEQNLNHDAMYWYRQDPGQGLRLIYYSQIVNDFQKGDIAEGYSVSREKKESFPLTVTSAQKNPTAFYLCASSLLGGRAVDTQYFGPGTRLTVL.

The rearrangement joins TRBV5-6 to TRBJ2-7, with D possibly TRBD1 on 6 matching bases. The V end lost 4 bases, the J end lost 2 bases, and 16 bases lay between the germline ends. The CDR3 runs 15 residues. Germline CDR1 is SGHDT and CDR2 is YYEEEE. The CDR3 coding sequence is TGTGCCAGCAGCCCGTACAGGGACAAGGCCTACGAGCAGTACTTC. Protein product: CASSPYRDKAYEQYF.

The CDR3, as DNA: TGTGCCAGCAGCTTCGGGGGGGCCTACGAGCAGTACTTC. It codes for CASSFGGAYEQYF. This chain connects TRBV6-6 to TRBJ2-7; 8 bases are shared with TRBD2. There are 13 residues in the CDR3. After removal of 6 bases from V and 2 bases from J, the junction contained 3 bases not matched to a gene. Germline CDR1 MNHNY, CDR2 SVGAGI (reference sequence).